The next 30 T cell receptor beta chains were all read from a single sample in a study of shared clonotypes between healthy human individuals. Sequencing used immunoSEQ multiplex PCR; TCRdb keeps in-frame clones, though not all of them. The table shows over 400,000 clones, with approximately 81% occurring only once. Input material: PBMCs. Receptors were obtained from a woman between 35 and 50 years old in good health. Some clones in this sample may be carry-over from other donors' samples.

As for this clone: This probably arose from a read error, given a far larger clone one base away. This same CDR3 is encoded by further DNA sequences in the sample. The chain has TRBV29-1 and TRBJ2-4; tentatively, D is TRBD2 (5 bases). CDR1 SQVTM and CDR2 ANQGSEA come from the germline V gene. V lost 7 bases to trimming and J lost 3 bases, with 10 bases between them. CDR3 length: 12 amino acids. CDR3 loop: CSGGSGKNIQYF. The CDR3 DNA sequence: TGCAGCGGTGGGAGTGGCAAAAACATTCAGTACTTC.

The CDR3 DNA is TGTGCCATCGGGTCGAATAGCGGGAGTTCCTACAATGAGCAGTTCTTC. Protein product: CAIGSNSGSSYNEQFF. The rearrangement uses TRBV10-3 and TRBJ2-1; 9 bases align to TRBD2. CDR1 is ENHRY, CDR2 SYGVKD, per germline. CDR3 length: 16 residues. Trimming cost V 8 bases and J 1 base; bases outside gene matches: 9.

About this clone itself: Sequence at one end of the junction differs from germline and may be a read error. The chain is built from TRBV14 and TRBJ1-1, with TRBD1 matching over 7 bases. In germline, CDR1 is SGHDN, CDR2 FVKESK. The CDR3 has 15 residues. The CDR3: CASSRTTGLKTEAFF. Here the CDR3 DNA reads TGTGCCAGCAGCCGAACGACAGGGTTGAAGACTGAAGCTTTCTTT.

The chain couples TRBV28 to TRBJ2-3; D possibly uses TRBD1 or TRBD2 (6 bases each). The CDR3 extends over 13 amino acids. Trimming removed 2 bases from V and 6 bases from J, with 9 bases in between. The germline V gene has CDR1 MDHEN and CDR2 SYDVKM. The DNA for the CDR3 is TGTGCCAGCAGTTTAGGGGGGCAGGATACGCAGTATTTT. Residues: CASSLGGQDTQYF.

With respect to this clone: One base separates it from a far larger clone, so it is likely a read error. The chain combines TRBV30 with TRBJ2-2, with 11 bases that match TRBD2. Germline V gene lookup returns CDR1 GTSNPN and CDR2 SVGIG (reference sequence). The CDR3 is 15 residues long. The DNA for the CDR3 is TGTGACTGGAGTAGCGGGAGGGCCTCAGTCGGGGAGCTGTTTTTT. This gives the protein CDWSSGRASVGELFF.

This clone was observed a single time. A read error likely explains this, since a far larger clone differs by one base. This chain uses TRBV28 with TRBJ2-7; no reliable D call. Germline CDR1 reads MDHEN; CDR2 reads SYDVKM. The CDR3 covers 14 residues. Trimming cost V 2 bases and J 3 bases, with 11 bases left between them. CDR3: CASSLDTAVYEQYF. The DNA of the CDR3 is TGTGCCAGCAGTTTAGACACGGCTGTCTACGAGCAGTACTTC.

The chain carries TRBV5-8 and TRBJ2-1; weak D call: TRBD2 (7 bases). The CDR3 is 14 residues long. From germline, CDR1 is SGHTS and CDR2 YDEGEE. The V and J ends lost 4 bases and 9 bases respectively, with 17 bases between them. CDR3 DNA: TGTGCCAGCAGCCGCCTAAGAAGGGGGGGTGAGCAGTTCTTC. Translation: CASSRLRRGGEQFF.

This rearrangement joins TRBV7-2 to TRBJ1-5; the match to TRBD1 covers 10 bases. Per the germline V gene, CDR1 is SGHTA and CDR2 is FQGNSA. This CDR3 contains 18 residues. Losses at the gene ends were 2 bases for V and 0 bases for J; bases not matched to a gene: 7. The CDR3 DNA follows: TGTGCCAGCAGCTTAAGGACAGGGGGAAAACATAGCAATCAGCCCCAGCATTTT. This codes for CASSLRTGGKHSNQPQHF.

As for this clone: Only one base separates this from a far larger clonotype, so it likely reflects a read error. This chain connects TRBV30 to TRBJ1-5; weak D call: TRBD1 (5 bases). Germline-derived CDR1 and CDR2 are GTSNPN and SVGIG (reference sequence). This CDR3 region has 15 residues. V was trimmed by 7 bases and J by 4 bases, leaving 20 bases between them. The CDR3 loop is CALRDGGGRNQPQHF. The CDR3 nucleotides read TGTGCCTTGAGGGACGGGGGGGGAAGGAATCAGCCCCAGCATTTT.

The genes are TRBV5-5 and TRBJ2-3, with TRBD2 matching 12 bases. V gave up 4 bases and J gave up 2 bases; unmatched junction bases: 5. CDR3 length equals 16 residues. Germline V CDR1 and CDR2: SGHKS, YYEKEE (reference sequence). CDR3 amino acids: CASSPRLAGVTDTQYF. DNA for the CDR3: TGTGCCAGCAGCCCGAGACTAGCGGGAGTCACAGATACGCAGTATTTT.

This rearrangement joins TRBV10-3 to TRBJ1-4; possibly TRBD1 for D (6 bases). The V gene's germline CDR1 is ENHRY and CDR2 SYGVKD. The CDR3 has 14 amino acids. V gave up 11 bases and J gave up 6 bases, with 19 bases separating them. CDR3 sequence reads: CAVAPGAGDEKLFF. CDR3 sequence (DNA): TGTGCCGTTGCACCAGGGGCAGGGGATGAAAAACTGTTTTTT.

This rearrangement joins TRBV2 to TRBJ2-7; D unclear. Per the germline V gene, CDR1 is SNHLY and CDR2 is FYNNEI. This CDR3 has 13 amino acids. Between the trimmed V and J ends, which lost 1 base and 6 bases, there was a span of 10 bases. The CDR3 coding sequence is TGTGCCAGCAGTGAAGGGTGGGCCACCGAGCAGTACTTC. Protein: CASSEGWATEQYF.

The rearrangement joins TRBV19 to TRBJ1-1, with TRBD1 matching over 8 bases. V dropped 6 bases and J dropped 5; count of bases not matched to a gene: 11. Germline CDR1 is LNHDA and CDR2 is SQIVND (reference sequence). CDR3 length: 15 residues. DNA of the CDR3: TGTGCCAGTAGGGGGACAGGACCATTGGGAACTGAAGCTTTCTTT. This encodes CASRGTGPLGTEAFF. Using reference TRBV19 and TRBJ1-1 for the parts outside the CDR3, the full variable domain is DGGITQSPKYLFRKEGQNVTLSCEQNLNHDAMYWYRQDPGQGLRLIYYSQIVNDFQKGDIAEGYSVSREKKESFPLTVTSAQKNPTAFYLCASRGTGPLGTEAFFGQGTRLTVV.

CDR3 coding DNA: TGCGCCAGCAGAGAACTCACCGGGGAGCTGTTTTTT. Translating gives CASRELTGELFF. This rearrangement joins TRBV10-1 to TRBJ2-2; D gene uncertain. The CDR3 runs to 12 residues. CDR1 is WNHNN, CDR2 SYGVQD, per germline (reference sequence). Trimming took 6 bases from V and 4 from J, leaving 6 bases between them.

The chain uses TRBV4-2 and TRBJ2-7; weak D call: TRBD2 (6 bases). The CDR3 runs to 18 residues. Per germline, CDR1 LGHNA and CDR2 YNFKEQ. V lost 0 bases to trimming and J lost 0 bases, with 18 bases between them. CDR3 region: CASSQEFGGYDHSYEQYF. The CDR3 DNA is TGTGCCAGCAGCCAAGAATTTGGAGGGTACGACCACTCCTACGAGCAGTACTTC.

This clone was found many times. This chain connects TRBV5-1 to TRBJ2-7, with 7 bases matching TRBD2. Trimming cost V 0 bases and J 7 bases; bases outside gene matches: 13. CDR1 is SGHRS, CDR2 YFSETQ, per germline. The CDR3 is made up of 16 amino acids. The CDR3 sequence: CASSLALAGVVQEQYF. CDR3 DNA sequence: TGCGCCAGCAGCTTGGCCTTGGCGGGAGTAGTACAGGAGCAGTACTTC.

This clone was counted at least ten times. Other DNA sequences of this sample code for an identical CDR3. The rearrangement uses TRBV4-2 and TRBJ2-3, with D unresolved. The CDR3 consists of 15 residues. The germline V gene encodes CDR1 LGHNA and CDR2 YNFKEQ. Trimming removed 0 bases at V and 2 bases at J, with 9 bases between. This CDR3 reads CASSQDKRITDTQYF. CDR3 nucleotide sequence: TGTGCCAGCAGCCAAGATAAGCGAATCACAGATACGCAGTATTTT.

This clone was counted between two and nine times. The chain links TRBV2 to TRBJ2-1, with a tentative D call TRBD1 (6 bases). V was trimmed by 5 bases and J by 9 bases, leaving 14 bases between them. Germline lookup yields CDR1 SNHLY and CDR2 FYNNEI. There are 13 residues in the CDR3. This chain's CDR3 is CASSYTGSGEQFF. In DNA form, the CDR3 reads TGTGCCAGCAGTTATACAGGGTCGGGTGAGCAGTTCTTC.

The rearrangement links TRBV13 to TRBJ2-7; TRBD2 matches at 12 bases. This CDR3 has 15 residues. Per germline, CDR1 PRHDT and CDR2 FYEKMQ (reference sequence). Germline trimming cut 6 bases from V and 3 bases from J; bases unmatched to any gene: 6. The CDR3 DNA reads TGTGCCAGCAGGCCGGGACTAGCGGGCAACTACGAGCAGTACTTC. Translation gives CASRPGLAGNYEQYF. Combining the CDR3 with reference TRBV13 and TRBJ2-7 gives the whole variable domain AAGVIQSPRHLIKEKRETATLKCYPIPRHDTVYWYQQGPGQDPQFLISFYEKMQSDKGSIPDRFSAQQFSDYHSELNMSSLELGDSALYFCASRPGLAGNYEQYFGPGTRLTVT.

The rearrangement joins TRBV29-1 to TRBJ2-3; TRBD2 aligns across 9 bases. The J segment lost 4 bases and the V segment lost 8 bases, leaving 10 bases of the junction unmatched. From germline, CDR1 is SQVTM and CDR2 ANQGSEA. The CDR3 has 14 amino acids. The CDR3 nucleotides are TGCAGCACCCCGGGATTAGCGGGAGCAGATACGCAGTATTTT. This translates into CSTPGLAGADTQYF.

About this clone itself: This likely reflects a read error, since a far larger clone is one base away. The chain combines TRBV9 with TRBJ2-5; 11 bases map to TRBD2. The CDR3 totals 16 residues. V shed 3 bases and J 4 bases; nucleotides not matched to a gene: 8. Germline CDR1 SGDLS, CDR2 YYNGEE. The CDR3 nucleotides read TGTGCCAGCAGCGGAACGTTAGCGGGGGGGGCAGAGACCCAGTACTTC. Translated: CASSGTLAGGAETQYF.

Concerning this clone itself: Only one base separates this from a far larger clonotype, so it likely reflects a read error. The chain has TRBV6-1 and TRBJ2-7, with a weak D call TRBD1 (6 bases). The length of the CDR3 is 15 residues. Germline V gene lookup returns CDR1 MNHNS and CDR2 SASEGT. The CDR3 here is CASSELAGVPSERYF. The DNA for the CDR3 is TGTGCCAGCAGTGAACTGGCAGGGGTACCTTCCGAGCGGTACTTC.

CDR3 residues: CASSSDRGHYNEQFF. CDR3 DNA: TGTGCCAGCAGCTCCGACAGGGGACACTACAATGAGCAGTTCTTC. The V call is TRBV7-2, the J call TRBJ2-1; 8 nucleotides agree with TRBD1. The CDR3 sequence is 15 residues long. Germline V gene data show CDR1 as SGHTA and CDR2 as FQGNSA. Trimming cost V 4 bases and J 3 bases; bases outside gene matches: 5.

The chain has TRBV11-3 and TRBJ2-7; possibly TRBD2 for D (5 bases). Trimming removed 2 bases at V and 3 bases at J, with 11 bases between. Germline CDR1 is SGHNT and CDR2 is YENEEA. CDR3 length: 14 residues. CDR3 protein: CASSLSPGNYEQYF. The CDR3, as DNA: TGTGCCAGCAGCTTAAGTCCGGGAAACTACGAGCAGTACTTC.

There are many counts of this clone. The V gene is TRBV2, the J gene TRBJ2-1; D gene ambiguous. Trimming pared 0 bases from V and 4 bases from J, leaving 10 bases between. The germline CDR1 and CDR2 sequences are SNHLY and FYNNEI. This CDR3 spans 15 amino acids. CDR3 bases: TGTGCCAGCAGTGAAGCAAGGACCACTTACAATGAGCAGTTCTTC. Translated: CASSEARTTYNEQFF.

In this sample, this clone turned up once. The rearrangement links TRBV10-3 to TRBJ2-1, with 9 bases fitting TRBD2. The CDR3 is made up of 15 amino acids. CDR1 ENHRY and CDR2 SYGVKD come from the germline V gene. V lost 1 base to trimming and J lost 8 bases; unmatched junction nucleotides: 6. As DNA, the CDR3 is TGTGCCATCAGTGAGTATAGACTAGCGGAGGATGAGCAGTTCTTC. It encodes CAISEYRLAEDEQFF.

The rearrangement links TRBV5-6 to TRBJ2-3, with 12 nucleotides matching TRBD1. CDR1 SGHDT and CDR2 YYEEEE come from the germline V gene. The junction had 8 bases not matched to a gene; V was cut back by 4 bases and J by 5 bases. The CDR3 runs 16 residues. The chain's CDR3 is CASSTLGQGAVDTQYF. The CDR3 DNA reads TGTGCCAGCAGCACCCTGGGACAGGGGGCAGTAGATACGCAGTATTTT.

In its sample, this clone ranks as medium-sized. Different DNA sequences within this sample yield the same CDR3. The V call is TRBV12-2, the J call TRBJ2-1; the D call TRBD2 from the table was never checked on the DNA. TRBV12-2 represents a pseudogene. This CDR3 is built from 17 residues. The CDR3: CASRLGALAGGSDEQFF. For the CDR3, the DNA is TGTGCAAGTCGCTTAGGGGCCCTAGCGGGAGGGAGCGATGAGCAGTTCTTC.

V gene TRBV5-1 combines with J gene TRBJ2-2, with D tentatively TRBD2 (6 bases). Trimming cost V 1 base and J 3 bases, with 10 bases left between them. The CDR3 sequence is 15 residues long. CDR1 is SGHRS and CDR2 is YFSETQ in the germline V gene. The CDR3 nucleotides read TGCGCCAGCAGCTTGTCGGGACTCGACACCGGGGAGCTGTTTTTT. Translation gives CASSLSGLDTGELFF.

The chain uses TRBV18 and TRBJ2-1; D gene ambiguous. The CDR3 has 16 residues. V was pared by 3 bases and J by 1 base, with 13 bases between. Germline V CDR1 and CDR2: KGHSH, LQKENI. The CDR3 region is CASSPPPGLSYNEQFF. The CDR3 DNA follows: TGTGCCAGCTCACCCCCGCCTGGCTTGTCCTACAATGAGCAGTTCTTC. Full variable domain (missing parts from reference TRBV18 and TRBJ2-1): NAGVMQNPRHLVRRRGQEARLRCSPMKGHSHVYWYRQLPEEGLKFMVYLQKENIIDESGMPKERFSAEFPKEGPSILRIQQVVRGDSAAYFCASSPPPGLSYNEQFFGPGTRLTVL.